Listed below are T cell receptor beta chains from one sample, sequenced in a study of CD8+ T cells in alopecia areata. The data were produced by immunoSEQ multiplex PCR, yet TCRdb's version contains in-frame clones alone and is incomplete. The sample comprises around 200,000 clones, more than 60% of which are singletons, and about 1.5% rests with the top ten. The sample here was CD4+ T cells sorted from blood, taken at week 0. The receptors were sampled from a human donor with alopecia areata. Each CDR3 is given with its conserved first and last residue. Fields, in order: clone size, V gene, J gene, D gene, CDR3 protein, CDR3 DNA. A D gene is named only where the DNA matches it firmly. Expanded clones get a size class; other rows say once, few or many, or leave the size out.

>few|TRBV19|TRBJ2-6|-
CASSPYRAGANVLTF
TGTGCCAGTAGTCCCTACAGGGCGGGGGCCAACGTCCTGACTTTC
>few|TRBV29-1|TRBJ1-3|-
CSVTTSPSDGNTIYF
TGCAGCGTTACTACTTCTCCGTCGGATGGAAACACCATATATTTT
>-|TRBV5-6|TRBJ1-6|-
CASSEYKNSPLHF
TGTGCCAGCAGCGAATACAAGAATTCACCCCTCCACTTT
>-|TRBV29-1|TRBJ2-7|-
CSVAVSSYEQYF
TGCAGCGTTGCAGTCAGTTCCTACGAGCAGTACTTC
>-|TRBV7-2|TRBJ1-5|TRBD1
CASSYTQGADQPQHF
TGTGCCAGCAGCTATACGCAGGGGGCAGATCAGCCCCAGCATTTT
>-|TRBV19|TRBJ1-1|-
CASSILDPNTEAFF
TGTGCCAGTAGTATCCTGGACCCGAACACTGAAGCTTTCTTT
>-|TRBV29-1|TRBJ2-1|TRBD2
CSVGGIGRDEQFF
TGCAGCGTCGGGGGGATAGGGAGGGATGAGCAGTTCTTC
>-|TRBV29-1|TRBJ1-5|TRBD1
CSVVQGEQPQHF
TGCAGCGTTGTTCAGGGGGAACAGCCCCAGCATTTT
>-|TRBV27|TRBJ1-6|TRBD1
CASSPRQGAGNSPLHF
TGTGCCAGCAGTCCCCGACAGGGGGCTGGGAATTCACCCCTCCACTTT
>-|TRBV4-3|TRBJ2-4|TRBD1
CASIPMRGQPTWGNGIQYF
TGCGCCAGCATTCCCATGAGGGGGCAACCTACCTGGGGAAACGGTATTCAGTACTTC
>-|TRBV7-3|TRBJ2-5|-
CASSLDRQETQYF
TGTGCCAGCAGCTTGGACAGACAAGAGACCCAGTACTTC
>-|TRBV12-5|TRBJ2-1|-
CASGLRNEQFF
TGTGCTAGTGGTTTGAGGAATGAGCAGTTCTTC
>-|TRBV25-1|TRBJ2-5|-
CASSPGARGLETQYF
TGTGCCAGCAGCCCCGGGGCCCGGGGATTAGAGACCCAGTACTTC
>few|TRBV5-1|TRBJ1-1|-
CASSWGDENTEAFF
TGCGCCAGCAGCTGGGGAGATGAAAACACTGAAGCTTTCTTT
>few|TRBV14|TRBJ1-6|TRBD1
CASSLEGQGNSPLHF
TGTGCCAGCAGCCTAGAGGGACAGGGTAATTCACCCCTCCACTTT
>-|TRBV29-1|TRBJ1-5|-
CSVEEATEPSNQPQHF
TGCAGCGTTGAAGAAGCGACTGAACCTAGCAATCAGCCCCAGCATTTT
>-|TRBV29-1|TRBJ2-6|-
CSVLTAGTGANVLTF
TGCAGCGTTCTGACAGCAGGCACTGGGGCCAACGTCCTGACTTTC
>few|TRBV6-5|TRBJ2-5|TRBD2
CASSLGTSVEETQYF
TGTGCCAGCAGTCTGGGGACTAGCGTAGAAGAGACCCAGTACTTC
>many|TRBV6-4|TRBJ2-2|TRBD2
CASSDSGGATGELFF
TGTGCCAGCAGTGACTCCGGGGGGGCCACCGGGGAGCTGTTTTTT
>-|TRBV10-3|TRBJ1-2|TRBD1
CAISDRGLGYTF
TGTGCCATCAGTGACAGGGGGCTCGGCTACACCTTC
>-|TRBV5-6|TRBJ1-1|-
CASSWMRGARSDTEAFF
TGTGCCAGCAGCTGGATGAGGGGGGCGCGTAGTGACACTGAAGCTTTCTTT
>-|TRBV9|TRBJ2-1|-
CASSGDWHGTYNEQFF
TGTGCCAGCAGCGGGGACTGGCACGGGACCTACAATGAGCAGTTCTTC
>few|TRBV14|TRBJ2-2|-
CASGHANTGELFF
TGTGCCAGCGGTCATGCGAACACCGGGGAGCTGTTTTTT
>-|TRBV21-1|TRBJ1-2|-
CATRQQIGYTF
TGTGCCACCCGACAGCAGATTGGCTACACCTTC
>once|TRBV5-6|TRBJ2-7|TRBD1
CASSLFREQGEDPYEQYF
TGTGCCAGCAGCTTGTTCCGTGAACAGGGGGAGGATCCCTACGAGCAGTACTTC
>-|TRBV9|TRBJ2-1|TRBD2
CASSVRGGGNNEQFF
TGTGCCAGCAGCGTGAGGGGCGGGGGAAACAATGAGCAGTTCTTC
>few|TRBV2|TRBJ2-4|-
CASSAALNAKNIQYF
TGTGCCAGCAGTGCTGCGCTCAACGCCAAAAACATTCAGTACTTC
>few|TRBV9|TRBJ2-2|TRBD1
CASSGGQGYTGELFF
TGTGCCAGCAGCGGCGGACAGGGTTACACCGGGGAGCTGTTTTTT
>-|TRBV5-1|TRBJ2-4|-
CASSPGLENIQYF
TGCGCCAGCAGCCCCGGCCTGGAAAACATTCAGTACTTC
>-|TRBV10-3|TRBJ2-3|-
CAITSRSSTDTQYF
TGTGCCATCACCTCTAGATCAAGCACAGATACGCAGTATTTT
>few|TRBV30|TRBJ1-2|-
CAWSTGRYGYTF
TGTGCCTGGAGCACAGGGCGGTATGGCTACACCTTC
>-|TRBV29-1|TRBJ1-2|-
CSVRQDYGYTF
TGCAGCGTACGACAGGACTATGGCTACACCTTC
>-|TRBV20-1|TRBJ2-3|-
CSARDTDTQYF
TGCAGTGCTAGGGACACAGATACGCAGTATTTT
>-|TRBV6-5|TRBJ1-6|-
CASSYKALGPFSPLHF
TGTGCCAGCAGTTACAAGGCCCTGGGGCCTTTTTCACCCCTCCACTTT
>-|TRBV29-1|TRBJ2-1|TRBD2
CSTRLARDEQFF
TGCAGCACGCGACTAGCTAGAGATGAGCAGTTCTTC
>many|TRBV5-1|TRBJ2-2|-
CASSLDGFGELFF
TGCGCCAGCAGCTTGGATGGGTTCGGGGAGCTGTTTTTT
>-|TRBV30|TRBJ1-2|-
CAWTEDRSYGYTF
TGTGCCTGGACCGAAGACAGGTCCTATGGCTACACCTTC
>-|TRBV14|TRBJ2-3|-
CASSHRQDTDTQYF
TGTGCCAGCAGCCACAGACAGGACACAGATACGCAGTATTTT
>-|TRBV4-3|TRBJ1-1|TRBD1
CASSRIDRGVNTEAFF
TGCGCCAGCAGCCGCATAGACAGGGGCGTGAACACTGAAGCTTTCTTT
>-|TRBV15|TRBJ2-5|TRBD1
CATSTRQGAPETQYF
TGTGCCACCAGCACAAGACAGGGGGCTCCAGAGACCCAGTACTTC
>-|TRBV5-1|TRBJ1-2|TRBD1
CASSKREAGTGDNGYTF
TGCGCCAGCAGCAAACGAGAAGCCGGGACAGGGGACAATGGCTACACCTTC
>many|TRBV5-1|TRBJ2-7|TRBD1
CASSRDSAAYEQYF
TGCGCCAGCAGCAGGGACAGCGCAGCCTACGAGCAGTACTTC
>-|TRBV29-1|TRBJ2-7|-
CSVTRGAEGSYEQYF
TGCAGCGTCACACGGGGGGCAGAGGGATCCTACGAGCAGTACTTC
>once|TRBV4-1|TRBJ2-7|TRBD2
CASSRIAGVTKQYF
TGCGCCAGCAGCCGAATAGCGGGGGTGACAAAGCAGTACTTC
>-|TRBV5-1|TRBJ2-2|TRBD1
CASSLTATGGAGELFF
TGCGCCAGCAGCTTGACTGCCACAGGGGGAGCCGGGGAGCTGTTTTTT
>once|TRBV28|TRBJ1-2|TRBD1
CASRQGPNYGYTF
TGTGCCAGCAGACAGGGGCCCAACTATGGCTACACCTTC
>few|TRBV29-1|TRBJ2-2|TRBD1
CSVERTGNTGELFF
TGCAGCGTTGAGAGGACAGGGAACACCGGGGAGCTGTTTTTT
>-|TRBV27|TRBJ1-1|-
CASSPTLSLTEAFF
TGTGCCAGCAGTCCCACCCTGAGCCTCACTGAAGCTTTCTTT
>-|TRBV9|TRBJ2-4|TRBD2
CASSPRTSGGLTEAKNIQYF
TGTGCCAGCAGCCCACGGACTAGCGGGGGTCTTACGGAAGCCAAAAACATTCAGTACTTC
>-|TRBV27|TRBJ1-5|-
CASGGNQPQHF
TGTGCCAGCGGGGGGAATCAGCCCCAGCATTTT
>-|TRBV30|TRBJ1-1|-
CAWSARAEAFF
TGTGCCTGGAGTGCCAGGGCCGAAGCTTTCTTT
>-|TRBV11-2|TRBJ1-2|-
CASSLDRTGYTF
TGTGCCAGCAGCTTAGACAGGACGGGCTACACCTTC